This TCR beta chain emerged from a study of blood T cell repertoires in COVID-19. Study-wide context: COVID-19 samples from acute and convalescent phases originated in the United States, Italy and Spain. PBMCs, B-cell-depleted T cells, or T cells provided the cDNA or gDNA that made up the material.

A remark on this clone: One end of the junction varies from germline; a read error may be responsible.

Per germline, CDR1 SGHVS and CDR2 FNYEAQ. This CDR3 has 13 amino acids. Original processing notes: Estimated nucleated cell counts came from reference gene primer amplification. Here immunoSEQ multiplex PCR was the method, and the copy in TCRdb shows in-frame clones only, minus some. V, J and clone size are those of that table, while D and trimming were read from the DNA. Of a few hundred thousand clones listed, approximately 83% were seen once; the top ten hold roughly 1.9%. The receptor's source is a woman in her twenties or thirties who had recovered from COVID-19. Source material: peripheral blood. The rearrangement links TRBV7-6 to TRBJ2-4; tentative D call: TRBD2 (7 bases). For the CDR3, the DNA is TGTGCCAGCAGCTTAGCTTCGGGGGGCCGGATCACCTTC. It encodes CASSLASGGRITF.